This T cell receptor (beta chain) emerged from a study of T cells in women clearing cervical HPV infection. Overall study: Case blood was drawn when the lesion was first found; control blood after infection became undetectable.

Study-wide points: Cases and controls were distinguished at AUC 0.83 by richness and V genes.

As regards this clone: Antigen unknown. The observed sequence ends 3 residues before the CDR3 terminus, with the missing tail filled in from the germline J gene.

The repertoire was sequenced with immunoSEQ multiplex PCR; TCRdb's copy has only in-frame clones and lacks some. This listing includes around 17,000 clones. This CDR3 is built from 15 residues. V gave up 2 bases and J gave up 4 bases; unmatched junction bases: 5. Germline V gene data show CDR1 as MNHEY and CDR2 as SMNVEV (reference sequence). This clonotype originated in a woman aged 18 to 75 with a cervical HPV16 infection that either progressed to CIN3+ or cleared (not recorded which). The J gene is TRBJ2-7, the V gene TRBV27; 10 bases line up with TRBD2. The sample comprised blood buffy coat. The DNA read from the CDR3 is TGTGCCAGCAGTTTACTAGCGGGAGCCCCTTACGAG. Amino acid sequence: CASSLLAGAPYE. The whole CDR3 sequence reads CASSLLAGAPYEQYF.